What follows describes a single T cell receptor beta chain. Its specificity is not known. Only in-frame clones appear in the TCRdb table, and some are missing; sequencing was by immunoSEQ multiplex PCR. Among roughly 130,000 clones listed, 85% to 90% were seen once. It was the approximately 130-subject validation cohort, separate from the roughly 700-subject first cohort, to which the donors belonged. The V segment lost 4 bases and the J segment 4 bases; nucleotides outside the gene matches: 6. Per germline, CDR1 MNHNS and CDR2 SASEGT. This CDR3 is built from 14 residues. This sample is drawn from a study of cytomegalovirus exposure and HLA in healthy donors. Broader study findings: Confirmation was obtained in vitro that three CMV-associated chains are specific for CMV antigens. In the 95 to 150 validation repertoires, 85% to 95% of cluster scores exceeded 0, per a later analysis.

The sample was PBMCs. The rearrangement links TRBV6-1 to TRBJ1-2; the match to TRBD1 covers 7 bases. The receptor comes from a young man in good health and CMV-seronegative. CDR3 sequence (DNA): TGTGCCAGCAGTGGAGACAGGGTTGGCTATGGCTACACCTTC. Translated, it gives CASSGDRVGYGYTF.